This T cell receptor beta chain is drawn from a study of post-analysis software for immune sequencing data. Findings of the study overall: Under F measure analysis, samples from one preparation batch co-clustered strongly. Patients used roughly five TRBV segments, including TRBV5-6, TRBV5-1 and TRBV20-1, more often than controls. The normalized Chao1 diversity of multiple sclerosis patients was significantly lower than that of controls.

V was shortened by 6 bases and J by 2 bases, with 21 bases between the two germline ends. Germline-derived CDR1 and CDR2 are MDHEN and SYDVKM. This CDR3 region has 17 residues. Comments on this clonotype: Its antigen is not known.

cDNA libraries for TCR beta contained unique molecular identifiers. When about 0.85 to 11 million T cells were used, they gave 500,000 or so cDNA molecules. TCRdb re-called the PCR reads with MiXCR, one entry per CDR3 protein. The sample holds around 710,000 distinct CDR3 sequences, approximately 44% seen once. Sequenced input: blood. This clonotype originated in a girl aged 10 to 17 with multiple sclerosis. The gene calls are TRBV28 and TRBJ2-3; tentatively, D is TRBD2 (5 bases). The CDR3 protein is CASSLRTSNHFTDTQYF. CDR3 nucleotide sequence: TGTGCCAGCAGCCTTCGGACTTCGAACCATTTCACAGATACGCAGTATTTT.